The 25 T cell receptor beta chains below come from one sample, sequenced in a study of regulatory T cells in long-lasting Graves disease. The time point was: persistent/refractory GD, antithyroid drugs over 5 years with positive TRAb. With RNA extracted from PBMCs as input, the TCR library was made. CDR3 regions were amplified by Arm-PCR using iRepertoire HTBI primers to build TCR beta libraries. Via MiXCR, TCRdb re-called the multiplex PCR reads, giving one row per CDR3 protein. The table lists 300,000 to 500,000 distinct CDR3 sequences, less than 25% of them singletons. The source material was peripheral blood mononuclear cells (PBMCs), sampled when the disease was refractory, from a patient treated with antithyroid drugs. These TCRs come from a female donor with Graves disease.

On this clonotype itself: The junction differs from germline at one of its ends, possibly a read error. The CDR3 coding sequence is TGTGCCAGCAGTAGGACAGCGGGGCTCAATGAACAGTTCTTC. Its protein is CASSRTAGLNEQFF. This chain uses TRBV12-3 or TRBV12-4 with TRBJ2-1; possibly TRBD2 for D (7 bases). The CDR3 loop spans 14 amino acids.

This clonotype was counted ten times or more. The chain links TRBV5-1 to TRBJ1-1; TRBD1 matches 12 bases. The trim removed 4 bases at V and 1 base at J, leaving 17 bases unmatched. CDR1 and CDR2 from the germline V gene are SGHRS and YFSETQ. There are 20 residues in the CDR3. CDR3 sequence: CASSRVPGQGARGPNTEAFF. CDR3 sequence (DNA): TGCGCCAGCAGCCGAGTACCGGGACAGGGGGCCCGGGGGCCGAACACTGAAGCTTTCTTT. Combining the CDR3 with reference TRBV5-1 and TRBJ1-1 gives the whole variable domain KAGVTQTPRYLIKTRGQQVTLSCSPISGHRSVSWYQQTPGQGLQFLFEYFSETQRNKGNFPGRFSGRQFSNSRSEMNVSTLELGDSALYLCASSRVPGQGARGPNTEAFFGQGTRLTVV.

The chain joins TRBV9 to TRBJ2-2, with 10 bases that match TRBD2. Germline CDR1 SGDLS, CDR2 YYNGEE. V lost 2 bases and J lost 4; bases outside the gene matches: 5. The CDR3 consists of 16 residues. As DNA, the CDR3 is TGTGCCAGCAGCGTTCAAGCGGGAGGGCTCACCGGGGAGCTGTTTTTT. Amino acid sequence: CASSVQAGGLTGELFF.

Many counts were recorded for this clonotype. The CDR3 DNA reads as TGTGCCAGCAGCTTAGGTCTAGCGGGAGTTTACAATGAGCAGTTCTTC. This encodes CASSLGLAGVYNEQFF. The V call is TRBV11-2, the J call TRBJ2-1, with 10 bases aligning to TRBD2. J was trimmed by 4 bases and V by 1 base; bases with no gene match: 4. Germline CDR1 reads SGHAT; CDR2 reads FQNNGV. CDR3 length: 16 residues.

This clonotype was seen many times. The chain has TRBV20-1 and TRBJ2-5; possible D gene TRBD2, 6 bases. The V gene's germline CDR1 is DFQATT and CDR2 SNEGSKA (reference sequence). The CDR3 contains 12 residues. V lost 5 bases and J lost 5, with 12 bases in between. CDR3 loop: CSAGTVGETQYF. The CDR3, as DNA: TGCAGTGCTGGGACTGTAGGGGAGACCCAGTACTTC.

V is TRBV27 and J is TRBJ2-3; 11 bases line up with TRBD2. CDR1 is MNHEY, CDR2 SMNVEV, per germline (reference sequence). The CDR3 totals 15 residues. V trimming: 5 bases; J trimming: 9 bases; junction bases outside the gene matches: 10. The CDR3 protein is CASSLFLAGGGTQYF. CDR3 nucleotide sequence: TGTGCCAGCAGTCTTTTCCTAGCGGGAGGTGGAACGCAGTATTTT.

This clonotype was counted only a few times. The chain recombines TRBV20-1 with TRBJ1-1, with D perhaps matching TRBD1 (6 bases). The germline V and J ends were trimmed by 3 bases and 3 bases, with 14 bases remaining between them. The CDR3 extends over 14 amino acids. Germline loops: CDR1 DFQATT, CDR2 SNEGSKA (reference sequence). CDR3 sequence reads: CSARALGADTEAFF. As DNA, the CDR3 is TGCAGTGCTAGGGCCCTGGGGGCGGACACTGAAGCTTTCTTT.

This clonotype occurred many times. The rearrangement links TRBV2 to TRBJ1-1, with D possibly matching TRBD1 (5 bases). Trimming pared 6 bases from V and 7 bases from J, leaving 9 bases between. This CDR3 has 11 residues. CDR1 and CDR2 (germline): SNHLY, FYNNEI. CDR3 region: CASRTTVEAFF. CDR3 DNA sequence: TGTGCCAGCAGGACGACAGTTGAAGCTTTCTTT.

With regard to this clonotype: A far bigger clonotype differs at one base, so this is likely a read error. This chain links TRBV6-1 with TRBJ2-5; either TRBD1 or TRBD2 may fit D (6 bases each). V was clipped by 5 bases and J by 5 bases, with 18 bases between them. Germline V gene data show CDR1 as MNHNS and CDR2 as SASEGT. CDR3 length: 15 amino acids. The CDR3 loop reads CASSLTGAPQETQYF. Written as DNA, the CDR3 is TGTGCCAGCAGTCTCACGGGGGCCCCACAGGAGACCCAGTACTTC.

The gene calls are TRBV9 and TRBJ1-1; 8 nucleotides match TRBD1. The ends lost 4 bases at V and 0 bases at J; junction bases unmatched: 5. This CDR3 comprises 15 residues. Germline V gives CDR1 SGDLS, CDR2 YYNGEE. CDR3 coding DNA: TGTGCCAGCAGCCCGCGGACAGGGATGAACACTGAAGCTTTCTTT. Amino acid sequence: CASSPRTGMNTEAFF.

This clonotype occurred many times. This chain joins TRBV6-2 or TRBV6-3 and TRBJ2-5; D may be TRBD2 (5 bases). V lost 0 bases and J 5 bases, leaving 13 bases between the germline ends. From germline, CDR1 is MNHEY and CDR2 SVGEGT. CDR3 length: 15 residues. Written as DNA, the CDR3 is TGTGCCAGCAGTTACTCGGAGGTCAGGTCCGAGACCCAGTACTTC. Protein: CASSYSEVRSETQYF.

This clonotype was counted between two and nine times. The chain combines TRBV12-3 or TRBV12-4 with TRBJ1-5, with D uncertain. Deletions cut 6 bases from V and 4 bases from J, with 13 bases between. CDR3 length equals 14 residues. The CDR3 DNA reads as TGTGCCAGCAGCCTGGACCGCCGAAATCAGCCCCAGCATTTT. The encoded protein is CASSLDRRNQPQHF.

The gene calls are TRBV7-2 and TRBJ2-7; 10 positions match TRBD2. CDR1 and CDR2 from the germline V gene are SGHTA and FQGNSA. J gave up 4 bases and V 6 bases, and 9 bases lay outside the gene matches. The CDR3 covers 15 residues. The CDR3 DNA reads TGTGCCAGCAGTCAAGGGACTAGCGAGAGGTACGAGCAGTACTTC. This translates into CASSQGTSERYEQYF.

This clonotype has ten or more counts. The chain has TRBV7-9 and TRBJ2-5; the D call may be TRBD1 or TRBD2 (5 bases each). Trimming cost V 3 bases and J 4 bases, with 6 bases left between them. Germline assignment: CDR1 SEHNR and CDR2 FQNEAQ (reference sequence). This CDR3 spans 12 amino acids. CDR3 in DNA: TGTGCCAGCAGCTTCGGGACAGAGACCCAGTACTTC. It yields the protein CASSFGTETQYF.

This clonotype occurred many times. The rearrangement links TRBV12-3 or TRBV12-4 to TRBJ2-2, with D perhaps TRBD1 or TRBD2 (5 bases each). Trimming removed 2 bases at V and 5 bases at J, with 15 bases between. This CDR3 has 16 residues. CDR3 coding DNA: TGTGCCAGCAGTTTAATGGGACCAACGGGAACCGGGGAGCTGTTTTTT. Residues: CASSLMGPTGTGELFF.

This clonotype was recorded at least ten times. The rearrangement joins TRBV19 to TRBJ1-1, with D unresolved. V gave up 2 bases and J gave up 3 bases, with 1 base separating them. CDR3 length: 11 residues. The germline V gene has CDR1 LNHDA and CDR2 SQIVND (reference sequence). The CDR3 is CASSIYTEAFF. Written as DNA, the CDR3 is TGTGCCAGTAGTATATACACTGAAGCTTTCTTT.

This clonotype has ten or more counts. The V gene is TRBV7-8, the J gene TRBJ1-5; TRBD1 matches 9 bases. V was clipped by 2 bases and J by 6 bases; unmatched bases: 8. Germline CDR1 and CDR2: SGHVS and FQNEAQ. The CDR3 has 16 amino acids. CDR3 sequence reads: CASSLSPGTGTQPQHF. The CDR3 DNA is TGTGCCAGCAGCTTAAGCCCCGGGACAGGGACTCAGCCCCAGCATTTT. Together with reference TRBV7-8 and TRBJ1-5, the CDR3 gives the full variable domain: GAGVSQSPRYKVAKRGQDVALRCDPISGHVSLFWYQQALGQGPEFLTYFQNEAQLDKSGLPSDRFFAERPEGSVSTLKIQRTQQEDSAVYLCASSLSPGTGTQPQHFGDGTRLSIL.

This clonotype was found many times. This chain uses TRBV20-1 with TRBJ2-7, with D perhaps TRBD2 (5 bases). The CDR3 runs 17 residues. V gave up 0 bases and J gave up 3 bases, with 21 bases separating them. Germline CDR1 reads DFQATT; CDR2 reads SNEGSKA (reference sequence). The DNA for the CDR3 is TGCAGTGCTAGAGACCCCCGACTCTCGGCGGGCTACTACGAGCAGTACTTC. The encoded protein is CSARDPRLSAGYYEQYF.

This CDR3 reads CASSSLTGTGLNYGYTF. For the CDR3, the DNA is TGTGCCAGCAGTTCTCTAACCGGGACAGGACTTAACTATGGCTACACCTTC. V and J are TRBV27 and TRBJ1-2; 8 bases align to TRBD1. With 4 bases clipped from V and 1 base from J, the junction kept 11 bases outside the gene matches. This CDR3 is 17 amino acids long. Germline V gene sequence: CDR1 MNHEY, CDR2 SMNVEV (reference sequence).

This clonotype was picked up a small number of times. The chain recombines TRBV7-9 with TRBJ2-2, with D unresolved. CDR1 and CDR2 (germline): SEHNR, FQNEAQ (reference sequence). CDR3 size: 13 residues. The V end lost 5 bases, the J end lost 5 bases, and 9 bases lay between the germline ends. The CDR3 DNA follows: TGTGCCAGCAGCGAGACCCCAACCGGGGAGCTGTTTTTT. This sequence encodes CASSETPTGELFF.

V gene TRBV4-3 combines with J gene TRBJ1-6; a possible D gene is TRBD1 (6 bases). Per germline, CDR1 LGHNA and CDR2 YSLEER. The V end lost 0 bases, the J end lost 9 bases, and 15 bases lay between the germline ends. The CDR3 consists of 16 residues. In DNA, the CDR3 is TGCGCCAGCAGCCAAGATTGGGGGGCCTCGGGTTCACCCCTCCACTTT. Its translation: CASSQDWGASGSPLHF.

The V gene is TRBV11-2, the J gene TRBJ2-2, with D perhaps matching TRBD1 (5 bases). Trimming stripped 5 bases from V and 0 bases from J, with 10 bases between. The CDR3 is 15 amino acids. In germline, CDR1 is SGHAT, CDR2 FQNNGV. This CDR3 is CASSIWTTNTGELFF. The CDR3 nucleotides read TGTGCCAGCAGCATCTGGACAACGAACACCGGGGAGCTGTTTTTT. The complete variable domain, with remaining parts taken from reference TRBV11-2 and TRBJ2-2, reads EAGVAQSPRYKIIEKRQSVAFWCNPISGHATLYWYQQILGQGPKLLIQFQNNGVVDDSQLPKDRFSAERLKGVDSTLKIQPAKLEDSAVYLCASSIWTTNTGELFFGEGSRLTVL.

This rearrangement joins TRBV27 to TRBJ2-1; 8 bases line up with TRBD2. The CDR3 is made up of 15 amino acids. Germline V lookup: CDR1 MNHEY, CDR2 SMNVEV (reference sequence). V shed 6 bases, J shed 3 bases, and the junction held 7 bases outside the gene matches. The CDR3 region has the DNA TGTGCCAGCAGAACTCTAGCGGGCCTCTACAATGAGCAGTTCTTC. Amino acid sequence: CASRTLAGLYNEQFF.

Many counts were recorded for this clonotype. V and J are TRBV12-3 or TRBV12-4 and TRBJ2-4; D is tentatively TRBD1 or TRBD2 (5 bases each). This CDR3 spans 15 amino acids. The V and J ends lost 3 bases and 1 base respectively, with 10 bases between them. CDR3 DNA sequence: TGTGCCAGCAGTTTTTGGGACCTGGCCAAAAACATTCAGTACTTC. This gives the protein CASSFWDLAKNIQYF.

This clonotype was seen ten or more times. The chain is built from TRBV28 and TRBJ1-1; D remains unclear. V was trimmed by 9 bases and J by 0 bases, leaving 11 bases between them. The germline V gene encodes CDR1 MDHEN and CDR2 SYDVKM. CDR3 length: 13 residues. CDR3 DNA sequence: TGTGCCAGTAGGAGGAATATGAACACTGAAGCTTTCTTT. Protein: CASRRNMNTEAFF.